The TCR beta chain described here comes from a study of blood T cell repertoires in COVID-19. Libraries were prepared by immunoSEQ multiplex PCR; TCRdb keeps only in-frame clonotypes and omits some of them. Of about 220,000 clones in the sample, approximately 80% were seen once. This CDR3 spans 18 amino acids. Germline V CDR1 and CDR2: SGHVS, FNYEAQ. The V segment lost 6 bases and the J segment 3 bases; nucleotides outside the gene matches: 17. The sequence was obtained from a middle-aged man who had recovered from COVID-19. Sequenced input: PBMCs or T cells enriched from blood (not recorded which). This rearrangement joins TRBV7-6 to TRBJ1-3; 7 bases align to TRBD1. The CDR3 DNA reads as TGTGCCAGCAGTCCGAGACAGGGACCCCAATGGGGTGGAAACACCATATATTTT. Encoded protein: CASSPRQGPQWGGNTIYF.